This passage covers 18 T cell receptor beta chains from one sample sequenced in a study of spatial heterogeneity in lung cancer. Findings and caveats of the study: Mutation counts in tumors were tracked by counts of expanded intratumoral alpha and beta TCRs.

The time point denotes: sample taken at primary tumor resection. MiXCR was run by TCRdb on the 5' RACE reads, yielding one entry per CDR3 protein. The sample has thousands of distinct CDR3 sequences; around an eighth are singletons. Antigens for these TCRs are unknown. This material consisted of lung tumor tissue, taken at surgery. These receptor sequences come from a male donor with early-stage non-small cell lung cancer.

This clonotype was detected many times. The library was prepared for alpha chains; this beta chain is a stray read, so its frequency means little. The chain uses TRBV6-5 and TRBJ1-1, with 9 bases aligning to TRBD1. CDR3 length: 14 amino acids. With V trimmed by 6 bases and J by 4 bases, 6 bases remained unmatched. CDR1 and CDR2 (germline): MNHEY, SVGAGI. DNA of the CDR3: TGTGCCAGCAGAAGCGGACAGGGGAGCACTGAAGCTTTCTTT. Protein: CASRSGQGSTEAFF.

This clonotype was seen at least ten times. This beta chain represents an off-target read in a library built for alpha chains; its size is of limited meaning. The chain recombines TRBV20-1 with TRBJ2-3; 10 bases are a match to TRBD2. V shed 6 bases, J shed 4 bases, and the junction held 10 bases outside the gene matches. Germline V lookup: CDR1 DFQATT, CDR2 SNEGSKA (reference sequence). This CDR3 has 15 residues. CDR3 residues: CSALIAGGGSDTQYF. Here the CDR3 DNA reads TGCAGTGCCCTAATAGCGGGAGGAGGATCAGATACGCAGTATTTT.

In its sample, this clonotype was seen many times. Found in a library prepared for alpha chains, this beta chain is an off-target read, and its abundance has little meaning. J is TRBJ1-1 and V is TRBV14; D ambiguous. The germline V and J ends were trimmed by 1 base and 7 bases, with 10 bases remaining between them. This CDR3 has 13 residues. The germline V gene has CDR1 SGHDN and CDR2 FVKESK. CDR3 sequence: CASSQVDRFEAFF. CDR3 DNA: TGTGCCAGCAGCCAAGTTGATCGGTTTGAAGCTTTCTTT.

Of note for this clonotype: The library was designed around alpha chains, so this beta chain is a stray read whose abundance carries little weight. CDR3 sequence reads: CAISRTSSRTANTGELFF. The CDR3 coding sequence is TGTGCCATCAGCCGGACTAGCAGCCGTACTGCGAACACCGGGGAGCTGTTTTTT. The V gene is TRBV10-3, the J gene TRBJ2-2, with 8 bases aligning to TRBD2. The CDR3 runs 18 residues. With 6 bases clipped from V and 0 bases from J, the junction kept 12 bases outside the gene matches. Per the germline V gene, CDR1 is ENHRY and CDR2 is SYGVKD.

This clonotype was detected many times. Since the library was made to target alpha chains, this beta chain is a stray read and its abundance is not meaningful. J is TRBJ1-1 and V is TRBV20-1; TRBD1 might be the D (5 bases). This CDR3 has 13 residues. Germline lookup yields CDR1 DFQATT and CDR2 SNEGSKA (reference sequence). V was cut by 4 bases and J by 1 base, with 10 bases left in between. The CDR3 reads CSATGVPNTEAFF. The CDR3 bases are TGCAGTGCTACGGGGGTACCGAACACTGAAGCTTTCTTT.

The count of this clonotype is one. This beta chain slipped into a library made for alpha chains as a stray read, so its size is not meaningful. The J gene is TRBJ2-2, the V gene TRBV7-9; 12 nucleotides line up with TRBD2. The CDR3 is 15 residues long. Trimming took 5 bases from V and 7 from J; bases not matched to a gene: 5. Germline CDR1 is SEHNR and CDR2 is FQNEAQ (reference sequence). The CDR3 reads CASSRGLAGVGELFF. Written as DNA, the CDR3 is TGTGCCAGCAGCAGGGGACTAGCGGGCGTCGGGGAGCTGTTTTTT.

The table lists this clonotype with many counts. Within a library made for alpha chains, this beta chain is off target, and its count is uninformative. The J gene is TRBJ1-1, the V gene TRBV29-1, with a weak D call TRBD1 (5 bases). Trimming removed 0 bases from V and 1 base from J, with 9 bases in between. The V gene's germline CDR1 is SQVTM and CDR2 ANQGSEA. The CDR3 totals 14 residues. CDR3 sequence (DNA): TGCAGCGTTGAAGATGGGCAGGGGAACACTGAAGCTTTCTTT. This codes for CSVEDGQGNTEAFF.

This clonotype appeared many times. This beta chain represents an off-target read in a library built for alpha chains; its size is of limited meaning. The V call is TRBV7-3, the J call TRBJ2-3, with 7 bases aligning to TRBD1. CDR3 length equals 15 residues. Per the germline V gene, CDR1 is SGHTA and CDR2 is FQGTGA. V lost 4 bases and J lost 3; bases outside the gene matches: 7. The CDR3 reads CASSSTGVWTDTQYF. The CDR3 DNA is TGTGCCAGCAGCTCCACAGGGGTTTGGACAGATACGCAGTATTTT.

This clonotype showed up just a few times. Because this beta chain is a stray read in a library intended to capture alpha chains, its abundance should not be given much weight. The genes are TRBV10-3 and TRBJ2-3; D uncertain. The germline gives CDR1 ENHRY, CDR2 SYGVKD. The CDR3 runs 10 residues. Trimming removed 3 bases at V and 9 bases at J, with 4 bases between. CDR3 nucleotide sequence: TGTGCCATCAGTGATGGGACGCAGTATTTT. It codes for CAISDGTQYF.

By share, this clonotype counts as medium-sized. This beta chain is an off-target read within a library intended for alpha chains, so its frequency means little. In nucleotides, the CDR3 is TGTGCCAGCAGCTTAGTGATCAGGCACGAGCAGTACTTC. Amino acids: CASSLVIRHEQYF. V is TRBV7-6 and J is TRBJ2-7; D remains ambiguous. Between the trimmed V and J ends, which lost 1 base and 5 bases, there was a span of 9 bases. Germline assignment: CDR1 SGHVS and CDR2 FNYEAQ. This CDR3 comprises 13 residues.

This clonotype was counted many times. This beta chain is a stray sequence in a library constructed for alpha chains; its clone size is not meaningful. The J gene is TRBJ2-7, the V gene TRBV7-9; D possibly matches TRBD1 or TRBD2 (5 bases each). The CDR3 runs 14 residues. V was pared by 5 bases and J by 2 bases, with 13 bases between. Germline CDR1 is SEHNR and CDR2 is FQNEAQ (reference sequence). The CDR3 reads CASSLGPTPYEQYF. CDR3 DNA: TGTGCCAGCAGCCTGGGACCGACCCCCTACGAGCAGTACTTC.

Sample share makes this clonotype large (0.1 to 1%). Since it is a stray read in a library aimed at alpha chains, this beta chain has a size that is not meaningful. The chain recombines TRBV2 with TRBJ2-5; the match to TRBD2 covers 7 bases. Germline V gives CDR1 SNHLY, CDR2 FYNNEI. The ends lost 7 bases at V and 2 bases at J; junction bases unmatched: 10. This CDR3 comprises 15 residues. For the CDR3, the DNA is TGTGCCAGCATCGGGTACGGGACTACACAAGAGACCCAGTACTTC. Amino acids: CASIGYGTTQETQYF.

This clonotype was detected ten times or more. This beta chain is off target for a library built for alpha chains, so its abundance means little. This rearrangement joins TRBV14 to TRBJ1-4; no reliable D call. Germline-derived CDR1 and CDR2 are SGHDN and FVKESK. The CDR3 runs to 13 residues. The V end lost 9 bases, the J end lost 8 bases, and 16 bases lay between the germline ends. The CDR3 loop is CASSWRVNEKLFF. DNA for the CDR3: TGTGCCAGTAGCTGGCGGGTAAACGAAAAACTGTTTTTT.

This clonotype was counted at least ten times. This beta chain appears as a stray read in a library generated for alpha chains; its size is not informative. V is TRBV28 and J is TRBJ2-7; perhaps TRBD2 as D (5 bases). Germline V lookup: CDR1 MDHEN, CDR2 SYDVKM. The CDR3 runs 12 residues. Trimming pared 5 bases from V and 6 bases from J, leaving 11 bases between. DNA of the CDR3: TGTGCCAGCAGTACAAGCAGCGGCGAGCAGTACTTC. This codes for CASSTSSGEQYF. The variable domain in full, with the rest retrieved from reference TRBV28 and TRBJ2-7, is DVKVTQSSRYLVKRTGEKVFLECVQDMDHENMFWYRQDPGLGLRLIYFSYDVKMKEKGDIPEGYSVSREKKERFSLILESASTNQTSMYLCASSTSSGEQYFGPGTRLTVT.

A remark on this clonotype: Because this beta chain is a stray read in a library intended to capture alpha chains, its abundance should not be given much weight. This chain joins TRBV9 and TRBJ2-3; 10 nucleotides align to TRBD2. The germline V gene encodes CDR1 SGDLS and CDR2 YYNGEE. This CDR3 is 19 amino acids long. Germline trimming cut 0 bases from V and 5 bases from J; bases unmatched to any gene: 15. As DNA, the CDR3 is TGTGCCAGCAGCGTAGCTCCCGTGATTAGCGGGAGGCTGGGAGATACGCAGTATTTT. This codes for CASSVAPVISGRLGDTQYF. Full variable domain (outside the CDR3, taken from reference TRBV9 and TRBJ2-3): DSGVTQTPKHLITATGQRVTLRCSPRSGDLSVYWYQQSLDQGLQFLIQYYNGEERAKGNILERFSAQQFPDLHSELNLSSLELGDSALYFCASSVAPVISGRLGDTQYFGPGTRLTVL.

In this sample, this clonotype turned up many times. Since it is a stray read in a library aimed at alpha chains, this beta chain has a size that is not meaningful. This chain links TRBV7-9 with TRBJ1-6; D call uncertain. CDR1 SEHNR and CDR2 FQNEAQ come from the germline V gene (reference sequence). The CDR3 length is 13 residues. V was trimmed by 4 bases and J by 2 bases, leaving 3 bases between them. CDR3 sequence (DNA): TGTGCCAGCAGCTGGGCCTATAATTCACCCCTCCACTTT. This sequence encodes CASSWAYNSPLHF.

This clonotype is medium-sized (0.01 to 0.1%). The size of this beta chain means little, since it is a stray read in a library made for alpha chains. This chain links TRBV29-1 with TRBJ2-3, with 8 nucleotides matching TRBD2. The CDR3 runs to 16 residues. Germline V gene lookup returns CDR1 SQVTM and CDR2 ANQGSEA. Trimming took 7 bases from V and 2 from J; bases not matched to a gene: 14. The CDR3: CSATGSVSGITDTQYF. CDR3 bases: TGCAGCGCCACCGGATCTGTTAGCGGGATCACAGATACGCAGTATTTT.

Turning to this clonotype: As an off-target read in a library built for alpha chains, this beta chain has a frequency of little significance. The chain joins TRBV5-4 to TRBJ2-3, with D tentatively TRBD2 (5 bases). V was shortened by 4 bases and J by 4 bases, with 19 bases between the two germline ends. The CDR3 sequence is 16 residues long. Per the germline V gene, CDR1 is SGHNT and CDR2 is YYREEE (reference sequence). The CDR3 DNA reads TGTGCCAGCAGCCCATCGAGGGCGCCCGGGGCAGATACGCAGTATTTT. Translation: CASSPSRAPGADTQYF.